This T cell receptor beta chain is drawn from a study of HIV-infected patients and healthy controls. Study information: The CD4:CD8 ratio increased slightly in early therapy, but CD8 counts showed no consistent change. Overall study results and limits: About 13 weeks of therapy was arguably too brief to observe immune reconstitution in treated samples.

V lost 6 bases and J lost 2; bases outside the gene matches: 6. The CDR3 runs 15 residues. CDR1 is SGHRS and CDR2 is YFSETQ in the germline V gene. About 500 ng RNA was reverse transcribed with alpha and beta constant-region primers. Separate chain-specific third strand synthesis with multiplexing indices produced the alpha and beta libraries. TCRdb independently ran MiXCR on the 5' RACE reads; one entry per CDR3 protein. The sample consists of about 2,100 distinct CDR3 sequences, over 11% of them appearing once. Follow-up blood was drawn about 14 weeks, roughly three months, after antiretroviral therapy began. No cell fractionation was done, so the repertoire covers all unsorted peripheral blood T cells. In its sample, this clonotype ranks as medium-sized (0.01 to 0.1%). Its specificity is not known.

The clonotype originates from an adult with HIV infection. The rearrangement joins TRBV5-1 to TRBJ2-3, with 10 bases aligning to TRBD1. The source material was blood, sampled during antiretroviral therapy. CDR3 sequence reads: CASTGTGVVTDTQYF. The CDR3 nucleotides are TGCGCCAGCACCGGGACAGGGGTCGTCACAGATACGCAGTATTTT.